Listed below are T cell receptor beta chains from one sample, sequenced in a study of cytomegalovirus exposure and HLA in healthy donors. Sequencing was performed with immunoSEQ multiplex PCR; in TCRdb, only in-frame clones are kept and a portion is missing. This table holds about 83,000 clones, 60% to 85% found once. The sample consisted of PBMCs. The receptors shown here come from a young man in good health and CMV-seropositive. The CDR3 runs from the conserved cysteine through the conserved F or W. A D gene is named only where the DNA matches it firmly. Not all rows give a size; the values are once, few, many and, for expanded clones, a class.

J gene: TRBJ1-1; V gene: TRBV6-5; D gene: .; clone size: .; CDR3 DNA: TGTGCCAGCAGAGTTACAGGGAACACTGAAGCTTTCTTT; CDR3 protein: CASRVTGNTEAFF
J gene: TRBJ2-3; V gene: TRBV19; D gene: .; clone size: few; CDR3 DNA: TGTGCCACCCAAGGGGCAGATACGCAGTATTTT; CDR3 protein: CATQGADTQYF
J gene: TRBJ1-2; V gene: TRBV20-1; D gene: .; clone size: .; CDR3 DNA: TGCAGTGCTGCAGCCGGGTATGGCTACACCTTC; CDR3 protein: CSAAAGYGYTF
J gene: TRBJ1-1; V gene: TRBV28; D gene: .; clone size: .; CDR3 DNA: TGTGCCAGCAGCCAAAACACTGAAGCTTTCTTT; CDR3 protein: CASSQNTEAFF
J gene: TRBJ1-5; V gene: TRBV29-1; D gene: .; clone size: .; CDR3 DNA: TGCAGCGTCTCAGGGTTAGGCAATCAGCCCCAGCATTTT; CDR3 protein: CSVSGLGNQPQHF
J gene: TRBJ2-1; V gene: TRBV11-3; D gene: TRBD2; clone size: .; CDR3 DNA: TGTGCCAGCAGCTTAGTACTAGCGGCCTACAATGAGCAGTTCTTC; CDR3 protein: CASSLVLAAYNEQFF
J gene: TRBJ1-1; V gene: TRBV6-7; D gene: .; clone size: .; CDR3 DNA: TGTGCCAGCAGTTACACCTCGGGGGGACCGAGTGCTGAAGCTTTCTTT; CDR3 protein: CASSYTSGGPSAEAFF
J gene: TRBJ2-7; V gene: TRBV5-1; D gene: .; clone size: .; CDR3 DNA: TGCGCCAGCAGCCTCAGGCTATCCTACGAGCAGTACTTC; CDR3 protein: CASSLRLSYEQYF
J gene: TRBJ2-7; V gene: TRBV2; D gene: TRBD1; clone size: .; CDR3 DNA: TGTGCCAGCAGTGGCTCGGTGGGGACAGCCCCAGGGGAGCAGTACTTC; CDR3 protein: CASSGSVGTAPGEQYF
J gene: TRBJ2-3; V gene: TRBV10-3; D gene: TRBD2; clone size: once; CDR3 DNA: TGTGCCATCAGTGAACTCCGCAAAACTCTGAGCGGGAGTGAGACAGATACGCAGTATTTT; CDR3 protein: CAISELRKTLSGSETDTQYF
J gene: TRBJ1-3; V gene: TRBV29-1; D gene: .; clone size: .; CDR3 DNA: TGCAGCGTCCCTCGACTGAGCTCTGGAAACACCATATATTTT; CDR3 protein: CSVPRLSSGNTIYF
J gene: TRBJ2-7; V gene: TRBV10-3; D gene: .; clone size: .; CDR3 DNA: TGTGCCATCAGTGAATTCGGCGAGCAGTACTTC; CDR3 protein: CAISEFGEQYF
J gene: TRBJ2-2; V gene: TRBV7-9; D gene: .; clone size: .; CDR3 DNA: TGTGCCAGCAGCTTCGACATGGTCGGGGAGCTGTTTTTT; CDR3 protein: CASSFDMVGELFF
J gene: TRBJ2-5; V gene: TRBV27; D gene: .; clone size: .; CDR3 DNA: TGTGCCAGCAGTTCAGGGGACGGGACCCAGTACTTC; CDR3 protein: CASSSGDGTQYF
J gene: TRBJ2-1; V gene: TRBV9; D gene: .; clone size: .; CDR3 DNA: TGTGCCAGCTCAAAAGGGGACAATGAGCAGTTCTTC; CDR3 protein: CASSKGDNEQFF
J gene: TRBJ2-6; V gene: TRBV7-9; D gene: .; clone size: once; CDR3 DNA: TGTGCCAGCAGCATTCGACAGAGCTCTGGGGCCAACGTCCTGACTTTC; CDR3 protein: CASSIRQSSGANVLTF
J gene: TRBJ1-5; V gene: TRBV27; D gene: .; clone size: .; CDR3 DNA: TGTGCCAGCGGGATTACCGGGGCCCAGCATTTT; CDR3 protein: CASGITGAQHF
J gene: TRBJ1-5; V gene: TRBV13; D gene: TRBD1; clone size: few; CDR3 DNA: TGTGCCAGCGGACAGGGCCAGGGGTTCCAGCCCCAGCATTTT; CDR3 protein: CASGQGQGFQPQHF
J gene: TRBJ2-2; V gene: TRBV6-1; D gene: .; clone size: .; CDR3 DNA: TGTGCCAGCAGTGGACGGATTGCGGACACCGGGGAGCTGTTTTTT; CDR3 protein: CASSGRIADTGELFF
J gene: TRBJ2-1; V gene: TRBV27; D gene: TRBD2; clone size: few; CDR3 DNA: TGTGCCAGCAGAGATAGCGGGCCAAAGCAGTTCTTC; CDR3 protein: CASRDSGPKQFF
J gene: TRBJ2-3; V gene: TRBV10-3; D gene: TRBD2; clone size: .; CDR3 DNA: TGTGCCACGGAGGGGAGGGCATCCACAGATACGCAGTATTTT; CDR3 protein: CATEGRASTDTQYF
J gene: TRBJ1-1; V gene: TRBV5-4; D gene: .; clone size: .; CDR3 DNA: TGTGCCAGCAGCGTAACCGGAGCCGAAGCTTTCTTT; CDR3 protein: CASSVTGAEAFF
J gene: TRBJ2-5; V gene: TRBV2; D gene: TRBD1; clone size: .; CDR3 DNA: TGTGCCAGCAGCGACACCGGGACAGGCCTGGTAACCCAGTACTTC; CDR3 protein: CASSDTGTGLVTQYF
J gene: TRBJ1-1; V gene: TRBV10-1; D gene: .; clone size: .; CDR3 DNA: TGCGCCAGCAGTCATGGGCAGAACACTGAAGCTTTCTTT; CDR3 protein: CASSHGQNTEAFF
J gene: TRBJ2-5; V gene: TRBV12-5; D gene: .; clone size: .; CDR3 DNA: TGTGCTAGTGGTTTACTGGGGCTGGGGGAGACCCAGTACTTC; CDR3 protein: CASGLLGLGETQYF
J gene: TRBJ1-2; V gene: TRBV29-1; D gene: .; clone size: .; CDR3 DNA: TGCAGCGTTGAAGATAGGGGTTTAACCTATGGCTACACCTTC; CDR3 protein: CSVEDRGLTYGYTF
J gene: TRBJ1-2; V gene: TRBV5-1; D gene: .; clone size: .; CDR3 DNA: TGCGCCAGCAGCCCAAACTCTGGTGGCTACACCTTC; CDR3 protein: CASSPNSGGYTF
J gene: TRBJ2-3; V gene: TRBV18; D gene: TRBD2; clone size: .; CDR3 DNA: TGTGCCAGCTCACCATCAACCCTAGCGGGAGTAGATACGCAGTATTTT; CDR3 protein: CASSPSTLAGVDTQYF
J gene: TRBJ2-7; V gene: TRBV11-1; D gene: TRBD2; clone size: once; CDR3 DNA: TGTGCCAGCGGCTCAAGCGGGAGCCTCTACTACGAGCAGTACTTC; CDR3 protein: CASGSSGSLYYEQYF
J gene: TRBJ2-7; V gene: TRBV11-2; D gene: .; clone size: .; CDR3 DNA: TGTGCCAGCAGCCTGGAACAGAGCTACGAGCAGTACTTC; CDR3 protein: CASSLEQSYEQYF
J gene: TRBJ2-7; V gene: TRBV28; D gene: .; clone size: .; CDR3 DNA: TGTGCCAGCAGTTTATTAGGGGGTTCATCCTACGAGCAGTACTTC; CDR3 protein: CASSLLGGSSYEQYF
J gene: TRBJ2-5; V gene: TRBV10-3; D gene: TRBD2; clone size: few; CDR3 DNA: TGTGCCATCAGTGATAGCGGGGTAGACCAAGAGACCCAGTACTTC; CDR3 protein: CAISDSGVDQETQYF